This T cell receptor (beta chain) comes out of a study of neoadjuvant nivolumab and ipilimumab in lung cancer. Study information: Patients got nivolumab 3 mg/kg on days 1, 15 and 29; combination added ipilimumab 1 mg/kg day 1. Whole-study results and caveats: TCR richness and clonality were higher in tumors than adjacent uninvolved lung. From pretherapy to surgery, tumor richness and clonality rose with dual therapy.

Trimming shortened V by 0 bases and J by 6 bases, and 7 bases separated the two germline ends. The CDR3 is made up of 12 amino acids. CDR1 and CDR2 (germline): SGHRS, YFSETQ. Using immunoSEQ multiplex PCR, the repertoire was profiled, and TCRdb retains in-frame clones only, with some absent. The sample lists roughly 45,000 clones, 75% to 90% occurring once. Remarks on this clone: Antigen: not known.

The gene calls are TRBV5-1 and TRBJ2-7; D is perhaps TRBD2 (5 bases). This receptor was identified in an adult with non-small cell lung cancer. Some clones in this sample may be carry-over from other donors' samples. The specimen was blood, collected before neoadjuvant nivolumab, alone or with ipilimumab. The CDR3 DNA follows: TGCGCCAGCAGCTTGGAGGAGGCCGAGCAGTACTTC. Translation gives CASSLEEAEQYF.